This TCR beta chain was observed in a study of T cells after yellow fever vaccination (dated by TCRdb to the late 2010s). In the study overall: The SMART-Seq v4 Ultra Low Input RNA kit was used to prepare libraries from fractions with low cell numbers. To follow T-cell clones before and after primary and booster YFV17D yellow fever vaccination, bulk TCR alpha and beta repertoires were sequenced over time. Two healthy male donors, one aged 18 to 29 and one aged 30 to 39 years, were included in the cohort. Blood samples were taken at several timepoints before and after primary and secondary immunization, and bulk PBMC replicates and cell subsets were isolated.

Sample treatment or condition, as interpreted from the label and publication: live attenuated yellow fever vaccine strain. At each blood-draw timepoint, two biological replicates of bulk PBMCs were collected. A standard Ficoll-Paque protocol was used to isolate PBMCs from peripheral blood. TriZol was used to extract RNA from bulk PBMCs, CD4 and CD8 fractions, and dextramer-positive and dextramer-negative fractions. Including the terminal cysteine and phenylalanine, the CDR3 comprises 17 residues. Just the 51-base CDR3 DNA is kept, in frame starting at base 1. Between the V and J ends, shortened by 0 bases and 0 bases respectively, the junction contains 12 bases. The germline V gene (reference sequence) supplies CDR1 DFQATT and CDR2 SNEGSKA. General findings and caveats noted by the study authors: The study included only a couple of donors, which limits how far the findings can be generalized. A small share of clonotypes occurred in both CD4 and CD8 compartments, likely arising from convergent recombination. Compared with the primary T-cell response, the secondary T-cell response was faster but weaker, reaching its peak on day 5 rather than on day 15. Because abundant contaminating clonotypes from the bulk population could be contained in FACS-sorted repertoires, computational filtering was required. After the booster, most clones that had expanded after primary vaccination were detected again (approximately 95% of CD4 and around 88% of CD8), suggesting broad maintenance of memory.

The table lists this clonotype with a few counts. There is no known antigen for this receptor. The input lacks base qualities; no much larger clone sits a single base away. TCR cDNA was synthesized by 5'RACE template switching, which introduced a universal primer site and unique molecular identifiers. Priming for cDNA synthesis came from both the TCR alpha and TCR beta constant segments. Two PCR steps were used to amplify libraries, with sample barcodes and sequencing adapters being added in the second step. Libraries were sequenced on Illumina HiSeq 2500 (2x100 bp) or NovaSeq (2x150 bp). As for the original processing: Demultiplexing of reads and collapsing into UMI consensus sequences were performed with MIGEC, and V(D)J alignment was carried out with MiXCR. Clonotypes responding to the vaccine were identified with edgeR on replicate PBMC samples, with the criteria of FDR below 0.01 and a log2 fold change above 5 up to day 15. Each bulk clonotype received a CD4 or CD8 identity based on whether the sequenced CD4 or CD8 repertoire contained that clonotype at higher abundance. TCRdb cleaned the public reads at Q25 with fastp, built clones with MiXCR and kept in-frame beta chains. Entries that share a CDR3 protein sequence are merged under the most common genes and DNA. TCRdb's processing, not the authors' own work, is the source of the V and J calls. The sample profile shows some 600,000 distinct CDR3 sequences; roughly 17% of them were found once. The top ten clonotypes cover 15% to 20% of the sample.

Recombination connected TRBV20-1 to TRBJ1-6, with no D gene named confidently. The TCR originated in a man aged 18 to 29 who received the YFV17D yellow fever vaccine. The sample here was PBMCs, taken 4 to 5 days after the first yellow fever vaccination. CDR3 loop: CSARERGRSSYNSPLHF. The bases read TGCAGTGCTAGAGAACGTGGCAGGAGCTCCTATAATTCACCCCTCCACTTT.